The clone carrying this T cell receptor beta chain appeared many times. Its antigen remains unknown. These data belong to a study of T-cell reconstitution after alpha-beta-depleted transplantation in children. Study results and limitations: Newly produced T cells mostly accounted for T-cell counts and diversity one year post-transplant. It was surviving recipient T cells and thymic progenitors that gave some patients high TCRbeta diversity at day 60. It was reported that alpha-beta T cells came from several hundred expanded graft clones (about two months after transplant).

Unique molecular identifiers tagged the TCRbeta library. One entry per CDR3 protein results from TCRdb running MiXCR on the PCR reads. The repertoire holds about 980,000 distinct CDR3 sequences, with about 26% as singletons. The germline gives CDR1 SGDLS, CDR2 YYNGEE. The length of the CDR3 is 12 residues. Trimming cost V 3 bases and J 2 bases, with 4 bases left between them. V and J are TRBV9 and TRBJ2-3; D remains unclear. The sample consisted of PBMCs, mostly from graft donor cells, taken 360 days after TCRalphabeta/CD19-depleted stem cell transplant. The sequence was obtained from a boy in the first two years of life who had a stem cell transplant for SCID, so the T cells may come from the graft donor. The CDR3 sequence is CASSAYTDTQYF. The CDR3 nucleotides are TGTGCCAGCAGCGCCTACACAGATACGCAGTATTTT.